Listed here are 13 T cell receptor beta chains from one sample, sequenced in a study of T cell repertoires in cytomegalovirus infection. MiXCR was run by TCRdb on the reads, yielding one entry per CDR3 protein. The sample holds roughly 51,000 distinct CDR3 sequences, around 20% seen once. Antigens of these TCRs are unknown. The sample was CD8+ T cells from cultured PBMCs, taken from culture after CMV antigen stimulation. Every receptor here comes from a human donor in good health (CMV status not recorded). Some clones in this sample may be carry-over from other donors' samples.

This clonotype showed up just a few times. The chain uses TRBV28 and TRBJ1-2; no clear D. This CDR3 contains 13 residues. Germline CDR1 and CDR2: MDHEN and SYDVKM. The ends were cut back, 3 bases at V and 2 bases at J, with 7 bases in the middle. This chain's CDR3 is CASSLVGNYGYTF. CDR3 nucleotide sequence: TGTGCCAGCAGTTTGGTCGGGAACTATGGCTACACCTTC.

This clonotype was found many times. The J gene is TRBJ2-7, the V gene TRBV7-9; D is uncertain. Deletions cut 3 bases from V and 5 bases from J, with 8 bases between. There are 12 residues in the CDR3. Germline CDR1 is SEHNR and CDR2 is FQNEAQ (reference sequence). The DNA for the CDR3 is TGTGCCAGCAGCTTTCCAGCCGACGAGCAGTACTTC. It yields the protein CASSFPADEQYF.

The chain is built from TRBV5-6 and TRBJ2-1; D may correspond to TRBD1 or TRBD2 (7 bases each). This CDR3 has 18 residues. CDR1 and CDR2 (germline): SGHDT, YYEEEE. V was cut by 2 bases and J by 3 bases, with 21 bases left in between. The CDR3 here is CASSLGGQGGPYYNEQFF. In nucleotides, the CDR3 is TGTGCCAGCAGCTTAGGGGGGCAGGGGGGGCCGTACTACAATGAGCAGTTCTTC.

In this sample, this clonotype turned up a few times. The chain recombines TRBV28 with TRBJ2-1; weak D call: TRBD1 (6 bases). V gave up 5 bases and J gave up 1 base, with 15 bases separating them. CDR3 length: 16 amino acids. Germline assignment: CDR1 MDHEN and CDR2 SYDVKM. The CDR3 sequence: CASSAWNRESYNEQFF. The CDR3 DNA sequence: TGTGCCAGCAGTGCATGGAACAGGGAATCCTACAATGAGCAGTTCTTC.

This clonotype was seen a few times. CDR3 nucleotide sequence: TGTGCCAGCTCACCGGGACAGAAGAATGAAAAACTGTTTTTT. This codes for CASSPGQKNEKLFF. This sequence joins TRBV27 and TRBJ1-4; 7 bases align to TRBD1. V lost 8 bases, J lost 5 bases, and 8 bases stayed unmatched. CDR3 length equals 14 residues. Germline lookup yields CDR1 MNHEY and CDR2 SMNVEV (reference sequence).

This clonotype was recorded a few times. V and J are TRBV12-3 or TRBV12-4 and TRBJ2-7; D is ambiguous. Trimming removed 1 base from V and 3 bases from J, with 7 bases in between. The CDR3 totals 13 residues. In nucleotides, the CDR3 is TGTGCCAGCAGTTTAGGGCCGAACTACGAGCAGTACTTC. It specifies CASSLGPNYEQYF.

In its sample, this clonotype was seen a few times. The CDR3 reads CASSSQGVYGYTF. DNA of the CDR3: TGTGCCAGCAGTTCACAGGGAGTCTATGGCTACACCTTC. The rearrangement links TRBV28 to TRBJ1-2, with D maybe TRBD1 (6 bases). V lost 4 bases and J 4 bases, leaving 10 bases between the germline ends. Looked up from germline, CDR1 is MDHEN and CDR2 is SYDVKM. This CDR3 is 13 amino acids long.

About this clonotype: An end of the junction does not agree with germline; a read error may underlie this. The chain employs TRBV7-6 and TRBJ2-7, with no clear D. CDR3 length equals 13 residues. The germline CDR1 and CDR2 sequences are SGHVS and FNYEAQ. The CDR3 DNA reads TGTGCCATCAGCCCTGGACCTACTTACGAGCAGTACTTC. It encodes CAISPGPTYEQYF.

This clonotype was found a few times. The chain is built from TRBV20-1 and TRBJ2-1, with TRBD2 matching 9 bases. Germline V lookup: CDR1 DFQATT, CDR2 SNEGSKA (reference sequence). CDR3 size: 15 residues. Trimming cost V 0 bases and J 4 bases; bases outside gene matches: 4. The CDR3 is CSARETSGYYNEQFF. CDR3 sequence (DNA): TGCAGTGCTAGAGAGACTAGCGGCTATTACAATGAGCAGTTCTTC.

This clonotype was observed a few times. The rearrangement links TRBV7-2 to TRBJ2-3; 9 nucleotides match TRBD1. Germline lookup yields CDR1 SGHTA and CDR2 FQGNSA. Losses at the gene ends were 2 bases for V and 6 bases for J; bases not matched to a gene: 12. The CDR3 sequence is 17 residues long. The CDR3 loop is CASSLNDRDRVADTQYF. In nucleotides, the CDR3 is TGTGCCAGCAGCTTAAACGACCGGGACAGGGTGGCCGATACGCAGTATTTT.

A few counts support this clonotype. The V call is TRBV7-9, the J call TRBJ2-7; unclear D gene. Looked up from germline, CDR1 is SEHNR and CDR2 is FQNEAQ (reference sequence). V shed 0 bases and J shed 2 bases, with 11 bases lying between them. The CDR3 is made up of 15 amino acids. This CDR3 reads CASSLARTAPYEQYF. The CDR3 coding sequence is TGTGCCAGCAGCTTAGCGAGGACCGCCCCCTACGAGCAGTACTTC.

This clonotype came up many times. The rearrangement joins TRBV6-6 to TRBJ2-3, with D perhaps matching TRBD2 (6 bases). Trimming stripped 8 bases from V and 2 bases from J, with 11 bases between. The CDR3 spans 13 residues. Germline CDR1 MNHNY, CDR2 SVGAGI (reference sequence). The chain's CDR3 is CASVAVYTDTQYF. CDR3 sequence (DNA): TGTGCCAGCGTAGCGGTATACACAGATACGCAGTATTTT.

This clonotype was detected only a few times. CDR3 DNA: TGTGCCAGCTCACCTCTTCGTGGACAGGGGAACACTGAAGCTTTCTTT. Translated: CASSPLRGQGNTEAFF. The V call is TRBV18, the J call TRBJ1-1; 8 bases are shared with TRBD1. The junction had 7 bases not matched to a gene; V was cut back by 3 bases and J by 1 base. Germline V gives CDR1 KGHSH, CDR2 LQKENI. The CDR3 is 16 amino acids. The whole variable domain, remainder taken from reference TRBV18 and TRBJ1-1, is NAGVMQNPRHLVRRRGQEARLRCSPMKGHSHVYWYRQLPEEGLKFMVYLQKENIIDESGMPKERFSAEFPKEGPSILRIQQVVRGDSAAYFCASSPLRGQGNTEAFFGQGTRLTVV.